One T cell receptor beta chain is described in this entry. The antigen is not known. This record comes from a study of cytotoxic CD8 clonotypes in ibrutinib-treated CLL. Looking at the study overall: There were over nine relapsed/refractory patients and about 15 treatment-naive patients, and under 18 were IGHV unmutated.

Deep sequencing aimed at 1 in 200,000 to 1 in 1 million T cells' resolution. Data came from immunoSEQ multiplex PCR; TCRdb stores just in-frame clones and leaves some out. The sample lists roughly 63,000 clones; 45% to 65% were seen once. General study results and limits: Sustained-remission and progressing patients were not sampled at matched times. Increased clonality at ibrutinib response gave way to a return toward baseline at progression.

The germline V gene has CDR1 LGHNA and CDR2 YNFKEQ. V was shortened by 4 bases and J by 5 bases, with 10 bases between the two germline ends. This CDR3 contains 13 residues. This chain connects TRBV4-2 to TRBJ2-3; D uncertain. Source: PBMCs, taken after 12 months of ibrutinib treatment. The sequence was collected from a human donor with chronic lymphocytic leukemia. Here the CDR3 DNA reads TGTGCCAGCAGCCCAACGGCCAGAGATACGCAGTATTTT. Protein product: CASSPTARDTQYF.